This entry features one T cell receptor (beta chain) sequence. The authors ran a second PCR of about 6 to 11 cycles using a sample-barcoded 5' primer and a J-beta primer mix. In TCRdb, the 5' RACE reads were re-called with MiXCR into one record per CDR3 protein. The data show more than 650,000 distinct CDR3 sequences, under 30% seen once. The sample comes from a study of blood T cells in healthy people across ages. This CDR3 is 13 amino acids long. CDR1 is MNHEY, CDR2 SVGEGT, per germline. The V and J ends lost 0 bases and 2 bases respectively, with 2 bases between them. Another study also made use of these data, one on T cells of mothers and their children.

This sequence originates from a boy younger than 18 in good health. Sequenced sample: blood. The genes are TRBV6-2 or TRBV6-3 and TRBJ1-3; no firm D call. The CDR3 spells CASSYSTGNTIYF. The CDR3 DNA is TGTGCCAGCAGTTACTCCACTGGAAACACCATATATTTT.